This entry lists 20 T cell receptor beta chains sequenced from one sample in a study of blood T cell repertoires in COVID-19. Generated by immunoSEQ multiplex PCR, the TCRdb table keeps only in-frame clones and is missing some. Altogether under 350,000 clones are present, around 89% being singletons, with the ten largest covering approximately 4.6%. The sample consisted of peripheral blood. The origin of the receptors is a man in his forties with acute or convalescent COVID-19.

As to this clone: Other DNA sequences in the same sample also yield this CDR3. The chain uses TRBV6-2 or TRBV6-3 and TRBJ1-5; 7 positions agree with TRBD1. Trimming took 6 bases from V and 6 from J; bases not matched to a gene: 8. The CDR3 extends over 14 amino acids. Germline CDR1 and CDR2: MNHEY and SVGEGT. The CDR3 loop is CASSLDRVGQPQHF. CDR3 bases: TGTGCCAGCAGCCTAGACAGGGTTGGTCAGCCCCAGCATTTT.

The chain carries TRBV5-1 and TRBJ2-1; D gene unclear. Trimming cost V 3 bases and J 5 bases, with 3 bases left between them. This CDR3 region has 11 residues. Germline CDR1 SGHRS, CDR2 YFSETQ. CDR3 region: CASSSNNEQFF. CDR3 nucleotides: TGCGCCAGCAGCTCTAACAATGAGCAGTTCTTC.

This chain links TRBV5-4 with TRBJ2-1; TRBD2 might be the D (6 bases). Trimming removed 4 bases at V and 0 bases at J, with 14 bases between. Germline V lookup: CDR1 SGHNT, CDR2 YYREEE (reference sequence). CDR3 size: 16 residues. CDR3 protein: CASSPTGTFSYNEQFF. CDR3 sequence (DNA): TGTGCCAGCAGCCCTACCGGGACTTTCTCCTACAATGAGCAGTTCTTC.

The rearrangement uses TRBV12-3 or TRBV12-4 and TRBJ1-4; D possibly corresponds to TRBD1 (5 bases). Trimming pared 9 bases from V and 6 bases from J, leaving 14 bases between. The CDR3 totals 13 residues. CDR3 sequence reads: CARVTVRDEKLFF. CDR3 nucleotides: TGTGCCAGGGTGACAGTAAGGGATGAAAAACTGTTTTTT.

V gene TRBV7-9 combines with J gene TRBJ2-2; 8 bases fit TRBD1. The CDR3 totals 15 residues. CDR1 is SEHNR and CDR2 is FQNEAQ in the germline V gene (reference sequence). V shed 4 bases and J 2 bases; nucleotides not matched to a gene: 3. The CDR3 sequence is CASSWGQVNTGELFF. The CDR3 DNA reads TGTGCCAGCAGCTGGGGACAGGTTAACACCGGGGAGCTGTTTTTT. Full variable domain (missing parts from reference TRBV7-9 and TRBJ2-2): DTGVSQNPRHKITKRGQNVTFRCDPISEHNRLYWYRQTLGQGPEFLTYFQNEAQLEKSRLLSDRFSAERPKGSFSTLEIQRTEQGDSAMYLCASSWGQVNTGELFFGEGSRLTVL.

The chain carries TRBV6-5 and TRBJ2-2; TRBD2 matches at 10 bases. The CDR3 is 15 amino acids. Losses at the gene ends were 6 bases for V and 7 bases for J; bases not matched to a gene: 8. The germline V gene encodes CDR1 MNHEY and CDR2 SVGAGI. This CDR3 reads CASRQGLAGVGELFF. The CDR3 region has the DNA TGTGCCAGCAGGCAGGGGCTAGCGGGGGTCGGGGAGCTGTTTTTT.

CDR3 protein: CASSAPAGGSFYNEQFF. CDR3 sequence (DNA): TGTGCCAGCAGCGCTCCAGCGGGGGGGTCCTTCTACAATGAGCAGTTCTTC. The chain links TRBV9 to TRBJ2-1; 10 nucleotides align to TRBD2. V was clipped by 3 bases and J by 3 bases; unmatched bases: 9. Germline CDR1 and CDR2: SGDLS and YYNGEE. The CDR3 contains 17 residues. Variable domain in full (rest from reference TRBV9 and TRBJ2-1): DSGVTQTPKHLITATGQRVTLRCSPRSGDLSVYWYQQSLDQGLQFLIQYYNGEERAKGNILERFSAQQFPDLHSELNLSSLELGDSALYFCASSAPAGGSFYNEQFFGPGTRLTVL.

The V gene is TRBV11-3, the J gene TRBJ2-1; D unclear. Per germline, CDR1 SGHNT and CDR2 YENEEA. Trimming pared 0 bases from V and 0 bases from J, leaving 6 bases between. The CDR3 sequence is 15 residues long. In DNA form, the CDR3 reads TGTGCCAGCAGCTTAGATTCGAGCTCCTACAATGAGCAGTTCTTC. As protein: CASSLDSSSYNEQFF.

This sequence joins TRBV3-1 (or the pseudogene TRBV3-2) and TRBJ2-2; TRBD1 might be the D (5 bases). Germline loops: CDR1 LGHDT, CDR2 YNNKEL (reference sequence). The V end lost 0 bases, the J end lost 1 base, and 12 bases lay between the germline ends. There are 17 residues in the CDR3. CDR3 in DNA: TGTGCCAGCAGCCAAGAAGGCGTGGGGCGGAACACCGGGGAGCTGTTTTTT. It codes for CASSQEGVGRNTGELFF.

The chain couples TRBV6-5 to TRBJ1-2, with a tentative D call TRBD1 (5 bases). The length of the CDR3 is 12 residues. Germline V gene lookup returns CDR1 MNHEY and CDR2 SVGAGI. V lost 7 bases and J lost 8, with 14 bases in between. Here the CDR3 reads CASNEGGVGYTF. CDR3 nucleotide sequence: TGTGCCAGCAACGAAGGAGGGGTCGGCTACACCTTC.

J is TRBJ1-2 and V is TRBV6-5; 8 bases are shared with TRBD1. The germline V gene has CDR1 MNHEY and CDR2 SVGAGI. V shed 7 bases, J shed 8 bases, and the junction held 6 bases outside the gene matches. This CDR3 spans 12 amino acids. The CDR3 loop reads CASTGTGGGYTF. The CDR3 DNA is TGTGCCAGCACTGGGACAGGAGGCGGCTACACCTTC.

The chain has TRBV5-4 and TRBJ2-2, with a possible D match to TRBD2 (5 bases). The ends were cut back, 0 bases at V and 6 bases at J, with 9 bases in the middle. The CDR3 length is 14 residues. Germline CDR1 reads SGHNT; CDR2 reads YYREEE (reference sequence). CDR3 DNA: TGTGCCAGCAGCTTGGCCCTAGCTTCCGGGGAGCTGTTTTTT. Encoded protein: CASSLALASGELFF.

The chain recombines TRBV5-1 with TRBJ2-5, with D perhaps matching TRBD2 (6 bases). This CDR3 is 14 amino acids long. Germline-derived CDR1 and CDR2 are SGHRS and YFSETQ. The germline V and J ends were trimmed by 1 base and 5 bases, with 12 bases remaining between them. This CDR3 is CASSLRDFRETQYF. The CDR3 DNA is TGCGCCAGCAGCTTGAGGGACTTCCGGGAGACCCAGTACTTC.

This CDR3 is CASRSHSPLYNEQFF. The CDR3 DNA reads as TGTGCCAGCAGATCACATTCGCCCCTTTACAATGAGCAGTTCTTC. The chain has TRBV6-5 and TRBJ2-1; the D is unclear. The CDR3 has 15 amino acids. Germline V gene lookup returns CDR1 MNHEY and CDR2 SVGAGI. Trimming pared 6 bases from V and 4 bases from J, leaving 16 bases between.

Here the CDR3 DNA reads TGTGCCAGCAGCTTTCTACACACCGGGGAGCTGTTTTTT. Its translation: CASSFLHTGELFF. The chain carries TRBV12-3 or TRBV12-4 and TRBJ2-2, with D unresolved. The CDR3 is 13 residues long. Trimming took off 6 bases at V and 3 bases at J, with 8 bases between the two ends.

The chain couples TRBV5-5 to TRBJ1-5; 7 positions agree with TRBD1. CDR3 length: 15 amino acids. Germline CDR1 reads SGHKS; CDR2 reads YYEKEE (reference sequence). Unmatched junction bases numbered 3, after V lost 0 bases and J lost 3 bases. In nucleotides, the CDR3 is TGTGCCAGCAGCTTGGGGGGACAGTTCAATCAGCCCCAGCATTTT. It encodes CASSLGGQFNQPQHF.

The rearrangement joins TRBV4-2 to TRBJ2-2, with a tentative D call TRBD2 (6 bases). This CDR3 spans 15 amino acids. Germline V CDR1 and CDR2: LGHNA, YNFKEQ. V was cut by 0 bases and J by 5 bases, with 10 bases left in between. CDR3 nucleotide sequence: TGTGCCAGCAGCCAAGAAGGCGGACTAACCGGGGAGCTGTTTTTT. The encoded protein is CASSQEGGLTGELFF.

For this clone: The junction and the germline gene differ at one end; a read error may be behind it. The chain is built from TRBV11-2 and TRBJ1-1; D call uncertain. Looked up from germline, CDR1 is SGHAT and CDR2 is FQNNGV. The CDR3 is made up of 12 amino acids. This CDR3 is CASSLDGTEAFF. The CDR3, as DNA: TGTGCCAGCAGCCTAGACGGCACTGAAGCTTTCTTT. Supplemented by reference TRBV11-2 and TRBJ1-1, the full variable domain reads EAGVAQSPRYKIIEKRQSVAFWCNPISGHATLYWYQQILGQGPKLLIQFQNNGVVDDSQLPKDRFSAERLKGVDSTLKIQPAKLEDSAVYLCASSLDGTEAFFGQGTRLTVV.

The chain is built from TRBV4-1 and TRBJ2-7; D gene ambiguous. Trimming cost V 1 base and J 4 bases, with 8 bases left between them. Germline CDR1 MGHRA, CDR2 YSYEKL. The CDR3 is 13 residues long. The CDR3 protein is CASSQGGTYEQYF. The DNA of the CDR3 is TGCGCCAGCAGCCAAGGAGGAACTTACGAGCAGTACTTC.

V is TRBV12-3 or TRBV12-4 and J is TRBJ1-1, with 7 bases that match TRBD1. The CDR3 length is 13 residues. V dropped 1 base and J dropped 8; count of bases not matched to a gene: 4. The CDR3 DNA reads as TGTGCCAGCAGTTTAGTCCGGGACAGCGAAGCTTTCTTT. Its protein product is CASSLVRDSEAFF.